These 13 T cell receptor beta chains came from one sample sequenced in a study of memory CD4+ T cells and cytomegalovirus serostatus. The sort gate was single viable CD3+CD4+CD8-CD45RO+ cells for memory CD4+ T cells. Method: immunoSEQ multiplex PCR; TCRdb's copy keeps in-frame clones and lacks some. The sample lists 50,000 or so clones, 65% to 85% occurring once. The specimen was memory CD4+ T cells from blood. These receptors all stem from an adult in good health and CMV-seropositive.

CDR3 residues: CASSPGTARPQHF. In DNA, the CDR3 is TGTGCCAGCAGCCCTGGGACCGCGAGGCCCCAGCATTTT. The chain is built from TRBV7-2 and TRBJ1-5; D may be TRBD1 (5 bases). The V end was cut by 5 bases, the J end by 9 bases, with 14 bases between. The CDR3 runs to 13 residues. The germline V gene encodes CDR1 SGHTA and CDR2 FQGNSA.

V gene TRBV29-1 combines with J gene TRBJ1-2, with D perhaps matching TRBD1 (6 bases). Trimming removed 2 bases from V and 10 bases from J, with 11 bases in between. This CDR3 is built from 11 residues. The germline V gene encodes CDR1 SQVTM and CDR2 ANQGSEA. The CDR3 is CSVESTGFYTF. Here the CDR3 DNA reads TGCAGCGTTGAAAGCACAGGGTTCTACACCTTC.

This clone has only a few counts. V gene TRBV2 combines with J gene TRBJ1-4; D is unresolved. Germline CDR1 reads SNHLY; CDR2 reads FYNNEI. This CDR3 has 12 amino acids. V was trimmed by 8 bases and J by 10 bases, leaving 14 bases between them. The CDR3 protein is CASGRGVGKLFF. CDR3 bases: TGTGCCAGCGGCCGGGGTGTAGGAAAACTGTTTTTT.

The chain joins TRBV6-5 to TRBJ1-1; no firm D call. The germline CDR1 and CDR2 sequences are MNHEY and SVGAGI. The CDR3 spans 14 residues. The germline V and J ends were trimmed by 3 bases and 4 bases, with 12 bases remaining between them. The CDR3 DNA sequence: TGTGCCAGCAGTTATACTCCTGTCAGCACTGAAGCTTTCTTT. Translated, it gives CASSYTPVSTEAFF.

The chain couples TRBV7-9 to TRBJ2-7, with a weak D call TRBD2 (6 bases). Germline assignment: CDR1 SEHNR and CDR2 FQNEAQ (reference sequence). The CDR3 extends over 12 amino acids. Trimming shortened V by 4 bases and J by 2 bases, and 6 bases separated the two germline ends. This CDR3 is CASSWGAYEQYF. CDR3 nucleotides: TGTGCCAGCAGCTGGGGGGCCTACGAGCAGTACTTC.

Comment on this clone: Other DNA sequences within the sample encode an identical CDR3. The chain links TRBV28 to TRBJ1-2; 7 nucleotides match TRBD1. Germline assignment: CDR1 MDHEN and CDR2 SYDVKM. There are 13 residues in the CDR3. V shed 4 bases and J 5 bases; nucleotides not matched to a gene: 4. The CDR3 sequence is CASSSGQLYGYTF. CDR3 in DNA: TGTGCCAGCAGTTCGGGACAGCTATATGGCTACACCTTC.

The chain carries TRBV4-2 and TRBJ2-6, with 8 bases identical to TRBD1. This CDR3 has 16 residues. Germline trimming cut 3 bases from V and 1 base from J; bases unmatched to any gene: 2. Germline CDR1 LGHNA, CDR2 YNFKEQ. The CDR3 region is CASSQRQGSGANVLTF. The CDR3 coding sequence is TGTGCCAGCAGCCAGAGACAGGGGTCTGGGGCCAACGTCCTGACTTTC.

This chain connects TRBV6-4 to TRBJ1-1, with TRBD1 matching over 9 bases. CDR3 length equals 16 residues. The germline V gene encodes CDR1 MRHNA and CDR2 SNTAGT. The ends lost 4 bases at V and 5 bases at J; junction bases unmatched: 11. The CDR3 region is CASSAYVGTGQTEAFF. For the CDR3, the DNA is TGTGCCAGCAGTGCATATGTGGGGACAGGGCAGACTGAAGCTTTCTTT.

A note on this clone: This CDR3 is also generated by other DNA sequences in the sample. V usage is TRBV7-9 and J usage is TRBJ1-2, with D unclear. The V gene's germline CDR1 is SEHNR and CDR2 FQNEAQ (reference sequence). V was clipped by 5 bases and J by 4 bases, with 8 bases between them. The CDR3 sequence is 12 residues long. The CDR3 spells CASSPDTYGYTF. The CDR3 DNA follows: TGTGCCAGCAGCCCAGACACCTATGGCTACACCTTC.

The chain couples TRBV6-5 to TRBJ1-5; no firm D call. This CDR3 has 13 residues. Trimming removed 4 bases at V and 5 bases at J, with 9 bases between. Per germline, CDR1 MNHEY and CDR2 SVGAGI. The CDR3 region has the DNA TGTGCCAGCAGTTCCTCCCCTGATCAGCCCCAGCATTTT. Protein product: CASSSSPDQPQHF.

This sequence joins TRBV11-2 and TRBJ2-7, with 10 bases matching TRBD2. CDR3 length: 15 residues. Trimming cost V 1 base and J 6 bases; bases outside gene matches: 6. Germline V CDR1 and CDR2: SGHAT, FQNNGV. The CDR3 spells CASSLVSSGRSEQYF. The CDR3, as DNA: TGTGCCAGCAGCTTAGTGTCTAGCGGGAGATCCGAGCAGTACTTC.

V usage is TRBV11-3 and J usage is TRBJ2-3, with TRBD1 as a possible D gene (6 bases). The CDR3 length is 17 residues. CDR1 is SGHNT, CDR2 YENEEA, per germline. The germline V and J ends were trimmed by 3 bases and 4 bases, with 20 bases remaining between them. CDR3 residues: CASSFFRGRTSPDTQYF. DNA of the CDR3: TGTGCCAGCAGCTTCTTCAGGGGCCGTACCTCTCCAGATACGCAGTATTTT.

CDR3 region: CASSPSSLDTQYF. As DNA, the CDR3 is TGCGCCAGCAGCCCGTCTAGTTTGGATACGCAGTATTTT. This rearrangement joins TRBV5-1 to TRBJ2-3, with D uncertain. V gave up 4 bases and J gave up 6 bases, with 12 bases separating them. The CDR3 sequence is 13 residues long. The germline V gene has CDR1 SGHRS and CDR2 YFSETQ.